The T cell receptor beta chain described here comes from a study of T cell responses to AZD1222 COVID-19 vaccine. Study observations and caveats: CD4 TCRs linked to vaccination spanned spike, dominating at 160-218 and 743-854. Only a handful of AZD1222 recipients, more than 5 in all, had baseline seropositivity.

CDR1 SGHNT and CDR2 YENEEA come from the germline V gene. The CDR3 length is 17 residues. Unmatched junction bases numbered 6, after V lost 3 bases and J lost 1 base. Turning to this clone: Its target is unknown.

This table comes from immunoSEQ multiplex PCR, and its TCRdb copy is limited to in-frame clones, with some not included. The table lists about 130,000 clones, around 85% of them singletons. Source: peripheral blood, taken on day 0 of AZD1222 vaccination. This sequence joins TRBV11-3 and TRBJ2-6; 7 bases are a match to TRBD1. The TCR was taken from an adult in good health. The CDR3 loop reads CASSFDRVWSGANVLTF. CDR3 coding DNA: TGTGCCAGCAGCTTTGACAGGGTCTGGTCTGGGGCCAACGTCCTGACTTTC.